This TCR beta chain was documented in a study of shared clonotypes between healthy human individuals. As to this clone: Its antigen is unknown.

Naive CD8 populations comprised CD45RO-negative cells positively selected for CCR7, excluding terminally differentiated effector memory CD45RA+ cells. CDR3 length: 15 residues. Germline-derived CDR1 and CDR2 are MDHEN and SYDVKM. Germline trimming cut 5 bases from V and 2 bases from J; bases unmatched to any gene: 6. Study-level points and caveats: Sorted-subset sequencing was shown by rarefaction to be incomplete despite large depth. Specimens sampled were limited to blood, with tissue repertoires likely differing.

Assay: immunoSEQ multiplex PCR; the TCRdb copy retains only in-frame clones and omits some. The table has about 870,000 clones, 80% to 95% seen once. Sequencing input: naive CD8+ T cells sorted from blood. The chain couples TRBV28 to TRBJ2-7; 10 bases agree with TRBD1. The origin of this receptor is a young man in good health. CDR3 coding DNA: TGTGCCAGCAGTCTGGGGACAGGGGAAGCCTACGAGCAGTACTTC. Encoded protein: CASSLGTGEAYEQYF.